This T cell receptor (beta chain) is drawn from a study of blood T cell repertoires in COVID-19. About the research overall: Some COVID-19 samples were acute and others convalescent; all came from the United States, Italy and Spain. PBMCs, B-cell-depleted T cells, or T cells provided the cDNA or gDNA that made up the material.

Notes on this clone: At the DNA level, this CDR3 is encoded by other sequences in the same sample as well.

As originally analysed: Scientists estimated how many nucleated cells there were by amplifying reference gene primers. This table comes from immunoSEQ multiplex PCR, and its TCRdb copy is limited to in-frame clones, with some not included. V and J calls and clone size are as listed in that table; D and trimming were resolved from the DNA. The table records some 370,000 clones, around 90% of them present only once. CDR3 length: 14 amino acids. CDR1 and CDR2 from the germline V gene are MNHEY and SVGAGI. V lost 6 bases, J lost 2 bases, and 12 bases lay in between. What was sequenced was peripheral blood. The V and J genes are TRBV6-5 and TRBJ2-3, with D possibly TRBD1 on 6 matching bases. The source is a man aged 18-30 years with active or convalescent COVID-19. This CDR3 reads CASRRGGNTDTQYF. The CDR3, as DNA: TGTGCCAGCAGGAGAGGGGGTAACACAGATACGCAGTATTTT.